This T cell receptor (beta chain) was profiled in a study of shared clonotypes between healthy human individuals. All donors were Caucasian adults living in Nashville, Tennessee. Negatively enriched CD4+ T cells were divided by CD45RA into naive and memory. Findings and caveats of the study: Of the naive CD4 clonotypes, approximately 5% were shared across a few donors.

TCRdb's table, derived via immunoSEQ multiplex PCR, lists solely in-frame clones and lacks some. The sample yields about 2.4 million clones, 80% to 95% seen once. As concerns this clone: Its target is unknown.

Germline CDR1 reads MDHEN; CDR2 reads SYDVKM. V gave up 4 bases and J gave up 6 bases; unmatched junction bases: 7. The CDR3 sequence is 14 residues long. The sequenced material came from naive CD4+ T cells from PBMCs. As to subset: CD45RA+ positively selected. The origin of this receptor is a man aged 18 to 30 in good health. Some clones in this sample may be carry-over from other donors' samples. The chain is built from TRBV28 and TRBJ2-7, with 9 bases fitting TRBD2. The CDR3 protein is CASSSPSGIGEQYF. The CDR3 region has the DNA TGTGCCAGCAGTTCCCCTAGCGGGATCGGCGAGCAGTACTTC.